This TCR beta chain was sequenced for a study of shared clonotypes between healthy human individuals (TCRdb year 2020). In the study overall: The cohort included a few men and a couple of women between 18 and 49 years of age. Between about 0.85 and 10 billion PBMCs per donor were obtained by leukapheresis. Different laboratories and diverse techniques were used to prepare libraries and sequence TCR repertoires, to increase sequencing depth and limit assay-specific biases. For each donor, CD4 naive and CD4 memory were each run on three plates, CD8 naive on two plates, and CD8 memory on one plate. To estimate repertoire size and how much clonotypes are shared between individuals, the study performed deep sequencing of blood TCR repertoires from about five healthy adults. On the study overall, not on this receptor specifically: Based on pairwise subsampling, the degree of clonotype sharing among donors was expected to be affected by sequencing depth. The genetic and exposure-history diversity represented was limited by the small number of donors. When a few donors were compared, the shared fraction of clonotypes was around 5% for naive CD4, around 3.6% for naive CD8, 2.3% for memory CD4, and 0.4% for memory CD8. Incomplete sequencing was indicated by rarefaction of sorted-subset datasets, despite the large sequencing depth. Larger estimated clonotype richness was generally found for naive subsets than for memory subsets. Higher generation probabilities were observed for clonotypes shared by all four sorted-subset donors than for non-shared clonotypes. Sampling was restricted to blood, and TCR repertoires in tissue are likely to differ from TCR repertoires in blood.

Notes on this clone: This receptor's antigen is unknown. Per-base qualities were not stored, and no clone one base away is much larger.

TCR CDR3 regions were amplified from genomic DNA by multiplex PCR using the deep immunoSEQ assay. For each cell subset, the extracted genomic DNA was distributed evenly across all wells of several immunoSEQ 96-well plates, and each plate served as one replicate. For sorted subsets, around 0.2 ug of genomic DNA, equivalent to around 29,000 T cell genomes, went into each replicate PCR. The purified libraries were quantified using a Qubit 3.0 fluorometer, sized with a Bioanalyzer 2100, and then quantified again using the KAPA Library Quantification kit. Every immunoSEQ 96-well plate was sequenced on a separate single-read 150-cycle Illumina NextSeq 550 flow cell. As for how the authors treated the data: Because the immunoSEQ output held only junctional sequences and lacked quality scores, the filtering could not match the filtering applied to full-length reads. Sequences were annotated with PyIR, a Python wrapper for IgBLAST v1.9, using IMGT germline references to assign V/J genes and CDR3. Reads were filtered out if the reads had weak V/J assignments (E-value above 1e-6), no CDR3, stop codons, out-of-frame junctions, or ambiguous translated residues. V3J clonotypes were defined as sequences sharing the same inferred V gene, J gene, and CDR3 amino acid sequence. Percentage overlap between repertoires was calculated by dividing the number of shared unique clonotypes by the size of the smaller repertoire. Repertoire richness was assessed with RTK rarefaction, the Chao1 estimator, and Recon v2.1 estimates of unobserved clonotypes. OLGA was used to compute generation probabilities for all TCRbeta clonotypes that the gDNA method yielded from a handful of donors. TCRdb retrieved this table from immuneACCESS and kept in-frame rearrangements only. Not all clones are present; in checked studies, unresolved V genes account for under half, and no reason is known for the remainder. V, J and clone size were drawn from that table, and D and trimming were deduced from the DNA. Present in this sample are roughly 810,000 clones, approximately 97% of which were seen just once. Less than 0.3% of the sample is in the top ten clones.

CD8 naive samples were CD45RO-negative cells positively selected for CCR7, giving a CD45RA+CCR7+ population that excluded TemRA cells. Healthy HIV-negative adults with no recently reported acute infections or vaccinations were included as donors. Every donor was a Caucasian adult living in Nashville, Tennessee, USA. Blood was obtained by leukapheresis, after which PBMCs were separated by Ficoll-Histopaque density gradient centrifugation and cryopreserved in liquid nitrogen vapor phase. Analytical flow cytometry was used to check the purity and quantity of each magnetically sorted T cell population. Each sorted fraction had its genomic DNA isolated and then quantified by UV absorbance on a Nanodrop 2000c. Trimming removed 4 bases from V and 2 bases from J, leaving 19 bases between the germline ends. The germline V gene yields SQVTM for CDR1 and ANQGSEA for CDR2. The CDR3, from cysteine to phenylalanine, totals 16 residues. Just CDR3 DNA is preserved here, 48 bases in frame from base 1.

Sequencing used naive CD8+ T cells sorted from blood. The sample's cell subset or site label, in plain terms: CD45RA+CCR7+. The sequence is built from TRBV29-1 and TRBJ2-3; 6 matching bases give a weak D call of TRBD2. This TCR was sampled from a man younger than 40 in good health. The nucleotide sequence reads TGCAGCGTTGGAGGCGGGGCGAAACAAACCACAGATACGCAGTATTTT. Translated, it gives CSVGGGAKQTTDTQYF.